This TCR beta chain was obtained from a study of blood T cell repertoires in COVID-19. At the level of the study: There were acute and convalescent COVID-19 samples, and they came from the United States, Italy and Spain.

In germline, CDR1 is GTSNPN, CDR2 SVGIG (reference sequence). Trimming took off 0 bases at V and 5 bases at J, with 5 bases between the two ends. The CDR3 contains 11 residues. There are a few counts of this clone. Only in-frame clones appear in the TCRdb table, and some are missing; sequencing was by immunoSEQ multiplex PCR. The sample contains 100,000 to 150,000 clones, around 87% of which appear only once. The sequenced sample consisted of peripheral blood. This chain joins TRBV30 and TRBJ2-7; D unclear. The clonotype comes from a man aged 70-80 years with active or convalescent COVID-19. The CDR3 sequence is CAWSVHDEQYF. The CDR3 DNA sequence: TGTGCCTGGAGTGTACACGACGAGCAGTACTTC.